This paragraph covers one TCR beta chain sequence. Its matching antigen is unknown. The junction departs from germline at one end; a sequencing error may be responsible. This sample was taken from a study of cytomegalovirus exposure and HLA in healthy donors. Study in general: In a later analysis, the 110 or so validation repertoires were reported to have used the same platform as the approximately 700 first-cohort repertoires. Findings and caveats of the study: According to the study, roughly 180 TCR beta chains were cytomegalovirus-associated. Through in vitro validation, three CMV-associated chains were shown to be specific for CMV antigens.

The CDR3 is 11 amino acids. Germline loops: CDR1 SNHLY, CDR2 FYNNEI. Here immunoSEQ multiplex PCR was the method, and the copy in TCRdb shows in-frame clones only, minus some. The repertoire holds approximately 270,000 clones, with 80% to 90% as singletons. This TCR came from a woman between 18 and 29 years old in good health and CMV-seronegative. Sequencing used PBMCs. The V call is TRBV2, the J call TRBJ1-1; no reliable D call. Here the CDR3 reads CASSEVGESIF. As DNA, the CDR3 is TGTGCCAGCAGTGAAGTCGGAGAGTCAATCTTT. The whole variable domain, filled in from reference TRBV2 and TRBJ1-1, reads EPEVTQTPSHQVTQMGQEVILRCVPISNHLYFYWYRQILGQKVEFLVSFYNNEISEKSEIFDDQFSVERPDGSNFTLKIRSTKLEDSAMYFCASSEVGESIFGQGTRLTVV.